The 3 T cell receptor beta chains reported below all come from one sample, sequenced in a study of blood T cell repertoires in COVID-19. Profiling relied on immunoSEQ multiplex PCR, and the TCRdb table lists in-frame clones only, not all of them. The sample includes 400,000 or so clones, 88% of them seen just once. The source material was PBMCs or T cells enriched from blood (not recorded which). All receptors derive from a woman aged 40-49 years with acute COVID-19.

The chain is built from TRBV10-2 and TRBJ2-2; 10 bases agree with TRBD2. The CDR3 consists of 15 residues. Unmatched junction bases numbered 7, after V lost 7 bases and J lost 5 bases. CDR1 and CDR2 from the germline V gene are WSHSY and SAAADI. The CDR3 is CASKIAGGGTGELFF. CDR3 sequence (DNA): TGCGCCAGCAAGATAGCGGGGGGAGGTACCGGGGAGCTGTTTTTT.

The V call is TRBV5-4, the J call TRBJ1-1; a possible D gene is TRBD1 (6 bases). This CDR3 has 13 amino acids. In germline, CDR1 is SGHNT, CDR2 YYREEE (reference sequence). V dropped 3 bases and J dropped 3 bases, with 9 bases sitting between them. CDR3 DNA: TGTGCCAGCAGCTGGTCAGGGGACACTGAAGCTTTCTTT. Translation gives CASSWSGDTEAFF.

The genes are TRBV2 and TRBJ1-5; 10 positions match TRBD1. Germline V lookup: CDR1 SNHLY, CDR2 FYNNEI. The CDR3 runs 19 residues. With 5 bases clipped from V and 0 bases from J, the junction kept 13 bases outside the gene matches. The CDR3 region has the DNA TGTGCCAGCAGTACAAAACGGGACAGGGGAACTTCTAGCAATCAGCCCCAGCATTTT. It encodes CASSTKRDRGTSSNQPQHF.